The 3 T cell receptor beta chains presented below share a single source sample, sequenced in a study of PD-L1 blockade in urothelial cancer. TCRdb keeps only in-frame clones here, not all; method: immunoSEQ multiplex PCR. The data contain about 15,000 clones, over 75% of them singletons. The sample in question was PBMCs, obtained around atezolizumab (anti-PD-L1) treatment. The receptors derive from a man between 65 and 85 years old with urothelial cancer.

This clone was seen once. The rearrangement links TRBV6-5 to TRBJ2-2, with a possible D match to TRBD2 (6 bases). The CDR3 covers 13 residues. Looked up from germline, CDR1 is MNHEY and CDR2 is SVGAGI. V lost 2 bases to trimming and J lost 6 bases, with 7 bases between them. CDR3 loop: CASSYGEAGELFF. The CDR3 region has the DNA TGTGCCAGCAGTTACGGGGAGGCCGGGGAGCTGTTTTTT.

V gene TRBV23-1 combines with J gene TRBJ1-5; D remains ambiguous. TRBV23-1 is an ORF, with its function uncertain. This CDR3 comprises 13 residues. Deletions cut 2 bases from V and 2 bases from J, with 4 bases between. CDR3 nucleotide sequence: TGCGCCAGCAGTCAAGTATGCAATCAGCCCCAGCATTTT. This codes for CASSQVCNQPQHF.

This clone was seen only once. The DNA for the CDR3 is TGTGCCACAAATACGGGACAGGGGAACTATGGCTACACCTTC. Translated: CATNTGQGNYGYTF. The rearrangement uses TRBV2 and TRBJ1-2; 10 bases align to TRBD1. This CDR3 contains 14 residues. CDR1 is SNHLY and CDR2 is FYNNEI in the germline V gene. Germline trimming cut 10 bases from V and 2 bases from J; bases unmatched to any gene: 7.